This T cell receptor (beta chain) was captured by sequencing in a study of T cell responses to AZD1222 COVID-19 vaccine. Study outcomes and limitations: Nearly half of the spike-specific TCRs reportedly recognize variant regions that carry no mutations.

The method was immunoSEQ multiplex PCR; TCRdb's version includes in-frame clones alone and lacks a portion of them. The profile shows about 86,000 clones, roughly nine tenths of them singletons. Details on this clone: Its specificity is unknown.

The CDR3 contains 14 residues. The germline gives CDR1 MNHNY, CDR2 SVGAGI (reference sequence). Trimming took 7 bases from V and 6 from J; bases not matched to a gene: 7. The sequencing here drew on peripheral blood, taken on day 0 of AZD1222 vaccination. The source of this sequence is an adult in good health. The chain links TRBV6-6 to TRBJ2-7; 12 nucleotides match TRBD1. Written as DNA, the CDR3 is TGTGCCAGCAACACGGGACAGGGGGCTATCGAGCAGTACTTC. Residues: CASNTGQGAIEQYF.